One and the same sample provided the 7 T cell receptor beta chains below, sequenced in a study of T-cell memory formation after mild COVID-19. In TCRdb, the 5' RACE reads were re-called with MiXCR into one record per CDR3 protein. The sample has 300,000 to 400,000 distinct CDR3 sequences, approximately 12% seen once. Sequenced input: PBMCs or a T cell subset sorted from them (not recorded which). The origin of the receptors is a man aged 18 to 30 who had mild COVID-19 (a few samples of this study predate the infection). Cell type and time point are not known.

This chain connects TRBV12-3 or TRBV12-4 to TRBJ2-7; 8 nucleotides agree with TRBD1. After removal of 7 bases from V and 2 bases from J, the junction contained 7 bases not matched to a gene. The CDR3 length is 14 residues. The CDR3 loop reads CASTPRDRPYEQYF. The CDR3 nucleotides read TGTGCCAGCACGCCCCGGGACAGGCCCTACGAGCAGTACTTC.

The rearrangement uses TRBV7-2 and TRBJ2-7; no definite D call. The CDR3 covers 13 residues. V lost 5 bases and J 5 bases, leaving 13 bases between the germline ends. Looked up from germline, CDR1 is SGHTA and CDR2 is FQGNSA. DNA of the CDR3: TGTGCCAGCAGCCTCTCCCCCGGGCACGAGCAGTACTTC. Amino acid sequence: CASSLSPGHEQYF.

Only a few counts were recorded for this clonotype. J is TRBJ2-7 and V is TRBV29-1; D is undetermined. CDR3 size: 12 residues. Germline V CDR1 and CDR2: SQVTM, ANQGSEA. V lost 7 bases, J lost 0 bases, and 10 bases lay in between. The CDR3 bases are TGCAGCGCAAGTCCAAGCTCCTACGAGCAGTACTTC. Encoded protein: CSASPSSYEQYF.

This chain connects TRBV6-1 to TRBJ2-7; the D is unclear. The CDR3 sequence is 12 residues long. The V and J ends lost 3 bases and 2 bases respectively, with 5 bases between them. Germline V gives CDR1 MNHNS, CDR2 SASEGT. DNA for the CDR3: TGTGCCAGCAGTGATCGGACCTACGAGCAGTACTTC. This gives the protein CASSDRTYEQYF.

This clonotype was counted a few times. The rearrangement joins TRBV6-2 or TRBV6-3 to TRBJ2-5, with D tentatively TRBD1 or TRBD2 (6 bases each). Germline V gene data show CDR1 as MNHEY and CDR2 as SVGEGT. Between the trimmed V and J ends, which lost 9 bases and 4 bases, there was a span of 12 bases. The CDR3 is 12 residues long. In DNA, the CDR3 is TGTGCCAGTCTACAGGGAGGAGAGACCCAGTACTTC. Translation: CASLQGGETQYF.

This clonotype was seen repeatedly, ten times or more. The chain is built from TRBV5-1 and TRBJ2-1; D is perhaps TRBD1 (5 bases). The CDR3 spans 14 residues. Germline V lookup: CDR1 SGHRS, CDR2 YFSETQ. V dropped 4 bases and J dropped 15 bases, with 23 bases sitting between them. The CDR3 DNA sequence: TGCGCCAGCAGCCCCCTAGGGCAAGGGGTAGAGAGGTTCTTC. As protein: CASSPLGQGVERFF.

At least ten counts were recorded for this clonotype. J is TRBJ1-5 and V is TRBV6-1, with TRBD1 identical over 7 bases. Looked up from germline, CDR1 is MNHNS and CDR2 is SASEGT. J lost 4 bases, V lost 0 bases, and 6 bases had no gene match. The length of the CDR3 is 16 residues. Here the CDR3 reads CASSEARQGRNQPQHF. The CDR3 DNA reads TGTGCCAGCAGTGAAGCGAGACAGGGACGTAATCAGCCCCAGCATTTT.